This T cell receptor beta chain was profiled in a study of T-cell memory formation after mild COVID-19. Study-level results: Contracting clones from day 15 to 85 showed balanced CD4/CD8; later expanders favored CD4+. Pre-infection memory already had some responding clones, implying cross-reactive memory joined.

Turning to this clonotype: Its antigen is not known.

The 5'RACE method, run with constant-segment primers, produced TCR alpha and TCR beta cDNA libraries (carrying sample barcodes and UMIs). In TCRdb, the 5' RACE reads were re-called with MiXCR into one record per CDR3 protein. The sample has 560,000 or so distinct CDR3 sequences, around a sixth seen once. Sequencing used PBMCs or a T cell subset sorted from them (not recorded which). The receptor was isolated from an adult woman who had mild COVID-19 (a few samples of this study predate the infection). Cell type and time point are not known.

CDR3 bases: TGCGCCAGCAGCGGGGACCCGCCCCGCTATGGCTACACCTTC. This sequence encodes CASSGDPPRYGYTF. The chain recombines TRBV4-1 with TRBJ1-2, with a tentative D call TRBD1 (5 bases). V gave up 5 bases and J gave up 4 bases, with 14 bases separating them. Looked up from germline, CDR1 is MGHRA and CDR2 is YSYEKL. CDR3 size: 14 residues.